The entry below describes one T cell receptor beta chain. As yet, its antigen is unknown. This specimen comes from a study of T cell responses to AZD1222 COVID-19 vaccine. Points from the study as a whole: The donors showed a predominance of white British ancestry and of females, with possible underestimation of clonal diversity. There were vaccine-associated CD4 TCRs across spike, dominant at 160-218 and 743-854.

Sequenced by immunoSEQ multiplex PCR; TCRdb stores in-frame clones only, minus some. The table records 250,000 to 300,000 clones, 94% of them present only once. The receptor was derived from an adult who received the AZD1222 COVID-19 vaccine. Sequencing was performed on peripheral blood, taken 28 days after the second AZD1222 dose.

Written as DNA, the CDR3 is TGTGCCAGCAGTTTAGGGGACGGCTACGAGCAGTACTTC. Translating gives CASSLGDGYEQYF. The chain uses TRBV28 and TRBJ2-7, with D perhaps TRBD1 or TRBD2 (5 bases each). Per the germline V gene, CDR1 is MDHEN and CDR2 is SYDVKM. This CDR3 contains 13 residues. The V and J ends lost 2 bases and 3 bases respectively, with 8 bases between them.